Listed below are T cell receptor beta chains from one sample, sequenced in a study of shared clonotypes between healthy human individuals. The assay was immunoSEQ multiplex PCR, and TCRdb's table has in-frame clones only and misses some. The table has some 2,500,000 clones, under 95% seen once; the top ten hold roughly 0.39%. The sequencing input was naive CD4+ T cells from PBMCs. The source of these receptors is a man between 18 and 29 years old in good health. Some clones in this sample may be carry-over from other donors' samples. Both conserved end residues are part of each CDR3. D genes are given only for firm matches. A row's size may be missing; if present it is once, few, many or a size class.

j_call	v_call	d_call	cdr3_length	clone_size	cdr3_aa	cdr3_nt
TRBJ2-7	TRBV5-6	TRBD2	15	.	CASSFRTSAWGKQYF	TGTGCCAGCAGCTTCAGGACTAGCGCCTGGGGCAAGCAGTACTTC
TRBJ1-1	TRBV5-1	.	15	.	CASSGGGTTNTEAFF	TGCGCCAGCAGCGGCGGTGGAACTACGAACACTGAAGCTTTCTTT
TRBJ1-5	TRBV30	.	13	.	CAWSVRTNQPQHF	TGTGCCTGGAGTGTACGGACTAATCAGCCCCAGCATTTT
TRBJ2-4	TRBV5-4	TRBD2	16	.	CASSLAGGAAKNIQYF	TGTGCCAGCAGCTTGGCCGGGGGGGCGGCCAAAAACATTCAGTACTTC
TRBJ2-7	TRBV14	TRBD2	17	.	CASQGGSGFPSSYEQYF	TGTGCCAGCCAAGGAGGTAGCGGGTTCCCAAGCTCCTACGAGCAGTACTTC
TRBJ1-1	TRBV6-5	.	11	.	CASTRSTEAFF	TGTGCCAGCACTCGGAGCACTGAAGCTTTCTTT
TRBJ1-2	TRBV15	.	14	.	CATHRSRASHGYTF	TGTGCCACCCATAGGAGCCGGGCCTCCCATGGCTACACCTTC
TRBJ1-5	TRBV5-1	.	13	.	CASSFQGNQPQHF	TGCGCCAGCAGCTTCCAGGGCAATCAGCCCCAGCATTTT
TRBJ1-4	TRBV30	TRBD1	13	.	CAGGTAGNEKLFF	TGTGCCGGGGGGACAGCCGGTAATGAAAAACTGTTTTTT
TRBJ2-7	TRBV28	TRBD1	16	.	CASSLDTTGGGYEQYF	TGTGCCAGCAGTTTAGACACGACAGGGGGGGGCTACGAGCAGTACTTC
TRBJ1-3	TRBV11-1	.	11	.	CASRRRDTIYF	TGTGCCAGCAGGAGGAGGGACACCATATATTTT
TRBJ1-4	TRBV5-1	TRBD1	15	.	CASSPLGTGAEKLFF	TGCGCCAGCAGCCCTCTTGGGACAGGGGCCGAAAAACTGTTTTTT
TRBJ1-2	TRBV18	TRBD1	16	.	CASSPGQGILNYGYTF	TGTGCCAGCTCACCCGGACAGGGGATCCTTAACTATGGCTACACCTTC
TRBJ1-2	TRBV28	.	16	.	CASKVVAQGPGEGYTF	TGTGCCAGCAAGGTCGTCGCCCAGGGGCCAGGGGAGGGCTACACCTTC
TRBJ2-1	TRBV7-3	.	12	once	CASSLITGEQFF	TGTGCCAGCAGCTTAATCACGGGGGAGCAGTTCTTC
TRBJ2-3	TRBV10-3	.	16	.	CAISDWSSPTSDTQYF	TGTGCCATCAGTGACTGGTCTTCTCCCACGTCAGATACGCAGTATTTT
TRBJ2-5	TRBV6-5	TRBD2	16	.	CASSYSRLAGVETQYF	TGTGCCAGCAGTTACTCGAGACTAGCGGGAGTAGAGACCCAGTACTTC
TRBJ1-2	TRBV28	.	13	.	CASSTTGRAGYTF	TGTGCCAGCAGTACCACAGGCCGAGCTGGCTACACCTTC
TRBJ2-7	TRBV28	TRBD2	15	.	CASSIPQTSGYEQYF	TGTGCCAGCAGTATACCACAGACTAGCGGCTACGAGCAGTACTTC
TRBJ2-3	TRBV4-1	TRBD2	18	once	CASSLRRTSGRGTDTQYF	TGCGCCAGCAGCCTCCGACGGACTAGCGGGAGGGGCACAGATACGCAGTATTTT
TRBJ2-5	TRBV27	.	14	.	CASRPQGIQETQYF	TGTGCCAGCAGACCTCAGGGGATTCAAGAGACCCAGTACTTC
TRBJ2-3	TRBV19	TRBD2	14	.	CASKQRGSTDTQYF	TGTGCCAGCAAACAGCGGGGGAGCACAGATACGCAGTATTTT
TRBJ1-1	TRBV11-2	.	13	once	CASSLVIGTEAFF	TGTGCCAGCAGCTTAGTAATAGGGACCGAAGCTTTCTTT
TRBJ1-3	TRBV5-6	TRBD1	14	once	CASSRGQGGNTIYF	TGTGCCAGCAGCCGGGGACAGGGTGGAAACACCATATATTTT
TRBJ2-1	TRBV1	.	17	.	CTSSQESGPSSYNEQFF	TGCACCAGCAGCCAAGAAAGCGGGCCCAGCTCCTACAATGAGCAGTTCTTC
TRBJ1-4	TRBV11-2	.	15	.	CASSPLGVFDEKLFF	TGTGCCAGCAGCCCCCTGGGGGTATTTGATGAAAAACTGTTTTTT
TRBJ2-3	TRBV2	.	14	.	CASSAQMSTDTQYF	TGTGCCAGCAGTGCCCAGATGAGCACAGATACGCAGTATTTT
TRBJ2-1	TRBV11-3	.	13	.	CASSLSGLAAPFF	TGTGCCAGCAGCTTATCTGGACTGGCGGCGCCGTTCTTC
TRBJ1-3	TRBV9	.	14	.	CASSVGAVGNTIYF	TGTGCCAGCAGCGTAGGGGCAGTTGGAAACACCATATATTTT
TRBJ2-3	TRBV4-3	TRBD2	15	.	CASSQRSGGEDTQYF	TGCGCCAGCAGCCAACGAAGCGGGGGCGAGGATACGCAGTATTTT
TRBJ1-2	TRBV5-6	TRBD1	15	.	CASSADTGANYGYTF	TGTGCCAGCAGCGCCGACACAGGGGCCAACTATGGCTACACCTTC
TRBJ2-7	TRBV9	.	14	.	CASSVDASRYEQYF	TGTGCCAGCAGCGTAGATGCTAGCAGGTACGAGCAGTACTTC
TRBJ1-2	TRBV5-1	.	14	.	CASSLGGRNYGYTF	TGCGCCAGCAGCTTGGGCGGAAGAAACTATGGCTACACCTTC
TRBJ1-5	TRBV28	.	15	.	CASSWGVGNNQPQHF	TGTGCCAGCAGTTGGGGGGTGGGGAACAATCAGCCCCAGCATTTT
TRBJ2-1	TRBV27	TRBD2	14	.	CASQTSGSYNEQFF	TGTGCCAGTCAGACTAGCGGGAGCTACAATGAGCAGTTCTTC
TRBJ2-7	TRBV7-6	.	14	.	CASSSRPLAWEQYF	TGTGCCAGCAGCTCCCGCCCCCTAGCATGGGAGCAGTACTTC
TRBJ2-2	TRBV11-3	TRBD2	18	.	CASSSQTRLAPNTGELFF	TGTGCCAGCAGCTCCCAAACACGACTAGCGCCTAACACCGGGGAGCTGTTTTTT
TRBJ2-6	TRBV6-5	.	12	.	CASTSGANVLTF	TGTGCCAGCACCTCTGGGGCCAACGTCCTGACTTTC
TRBJ2-2	TRBV5-1	TRBD2	17	.	CASSRGLAGTNTGELFF	TGCGCCAGCAGCCGAGGACTAGCGGGGACGAACACCGGGGAGCTGTTTTTT
TRBJ2-7	TRBV5-6	TRBD2	15	.	CASSPGGGVTYEQYF	TGTGCCAGCAGCCCCGGGGGGGGAGTGACCTACGAGCAGTACTTC
TRBJ2-7	TRBV30	.	15	.	CAWSVPTRALHEQYF	TGTGCCTGGAGTGTCCCGACTAGGGCCCTCCACGAGCAGTACTTC
TRBJ2-1	TRBV5-1	.	12	.	CASSLGVDEQFF	TGCGCCAGCAGCTTGGGGGTAGATGAGCAGTTCTTC
TRBJ2-5	TRBV7-9	TRBD2	17	.	CASSFGSSGTLQETQYF	TGTGCCAGCAGCTTCGGTTCTAGCGGGACCCTCCAAGAGACCCAGTACTTC
TRBJ2-1	TRBV28	TRBD2	16	.	CASSSRGGAAENEQFF	TGTGCCAGCAGCTCCCGGGGGGGGGCAGCTGAAAATGAGCAGTTCTTC
TRBJ2-2	TRBV7-9	.	17	.	CASSPPEGRPNTGELFF	TGTGCCAGCAGCCCCCCTGAGGGGCGGCCGAACACCGGGGAGCTGTTTTTT
TRBJ1-2	TRBV9	.	12	once	CASSVAQNGYTF	TGTGCCAGCTCGGTTGCGCAGAATGGCTACACCTTC
TRBJ2-5	TRBV20-1	.	11	.	CSARGGETQYF	TGCAGTGCTAGAGGAGGGGAGACCCAGTACTTC
TRBJ2-1	TRBV7-2	.	12	.	CASSFEGGGQFF	TGTGCCAGCAGCTTTGAGGGAGGCGGGCAGTTCTTC
TRBJ1-2	TRBV21-1	.	13	.	CASSKDSRAGYTF	TGTGCCAGCAGCAAAGATTCCAGGGCAGGCTACACCTTC
TRBJ2-7	TRBV7-9	TRBD2	15	.	CASSLEVGRAYEQYF	TGTGCCAGCAGCTTAGAGGTCGGGAGGGCCTACGAGCAGTACTTC
TRBJ2-2	TRBV7-3	.	14	.	CASSFQGRTGELFF	TGTGCCAGCAGCTTTCAAGGGCGCACCGGGGAGCTGTTTTTT
TRBJ1-2	TRBV5-1	.	13	.	CASSLDRTYGYTF	TGCGCCAGCAGCTTGGACAGAACCTATGGCTACACCTTC
TRBJ1-5	TRBV28	.	14	.	CASSLPIRGQPQHF	TGTGCCAGCAGTTTACCCATTAGGGGGCAGCCCCAGCATTTT
TRBJ1-5	TRBV4-3	TRBD1	15	.	CASSQETGTGQPQHF	TGCGCCAGCAGCCAAGAGACAGGGACGGGGCAGCCCCAGCATTTT
TRBJ1-1	TRBV4-1	TRBD1	17	.	CASSQGVWTQGRTEAFF	TGCGCCAGCAGCCAAGGGGTCTGGACACAGGGGAGGACTGAAGCTTTCTTT
TRBJ1-1	TRBV29-1	.	18	.	CSVEGGFFGGLMNTEAFF	TGCAGCGTTGAAGGAGGATTCTTTGGGGGCCTCATGAACACTGAAGCTTTCTTT
TRBJ2-7	TRBV9	TRBD2	14	.	CASSTREGPYEQYF	TGTGCCAGCAGCACTCGGGAGGGCCCTTACGAGCAGTACTTC